Presented here are 19 T cell receptor beta chains from one specimen sequenced in a study of blood T cell repertoires in COVID-19. TCRdb keeps only in-frame clones here, not all; method: immunoSEQ multiplex PCR. The sample contains about 670,000 clones, 90% of which appear only once. What was sequenced was peripheral blood. These receptor sequences come from a woman aged 18-29 years with acute or convalescent COVID-19.

This clone has a handful of counts. The chain employs TRBV10-3 and TRBJ1-3; TRBD1 is a possible D gene (5 bases). V was cut by 3 bases and J by 0 bases, with 15 bases left in between. CDR1 ENHRY and CDR2 SYGVKD come from the germline V gene. The CDR3 runs 17 residues. CDR3 nucleotides: TGTGCCATCAGTGAAACGCGGGGCAGCAGCTCTGGAAACACCATATATTTT. It encodes CAISETRGSSSGNTIYF.

The genes are TRBV6-5 and TRBJ1-5; D possibly corresponds to TRBD1 (6 bases). The CDR3 covers 13 residues. Between the trimmed V and J ends, which lost 5 bases and 2 bases, there was a span of 7 bases. From germline, CDR1 is MNHEY and CDR2 SVGAGI. Here the CDR3 DNA reads TGTGCCAGCAGTCACAGGGGCAATCAGCCCCAGCATTTT. Protein sequence: CASSHRGNQPQHF.

This clone was detected once. The rearrangement joins TRBV24-1 to TRBJ2-4, with D perhaps matching TRBD1 (5 bases). Trimming shortened V by 4 bases and J by 6 bases, and 9 bases separated the two germline ends. Germline V gene sequence: CDR1 KGHDR, CDR2 SFDVKD. The CDR3 is 13 residues long. The CDR3: CATSDPDRNIQYF. In nucleotides, the CDR3 is TGTGCCACCAGTGACCCCGACAGAAACATTCAGTACTTC.

The chain has TRBV30 and TRBJ2-5; maybe TRBD1 (6 bases). Germline V gives CDR1 GTSNPN, CDR2 SVGIG (reference sequence). Trimming shortened V by 3 bases and J by 6 bases, and 11 bases separated the two germline ends. The CDR3 totals 12 residues. CDR3 sequence (DNA): TGTGCCTGGAGGGTACAGGGACAGACCCAGTACTTC. Its translation: CAWRVQGQTQYF.

This sequence joins TRBV9 and TRBJ2-3; the D gene is possibly TRBD1 (6 bases). The CDR3 spans 14 residues. V was pared by 4 bases and J by 4 bases, with 13 bases between. CDR1 and CDR2 (germline): SGDLS, YYNGEE. The CDR3 sequence is CASSSQGFADTQYF. The CDR3 region has the DNA TGTGCCAGCAGCTCACAGGGATTTGCAGATACGCAGTATTTT.

The rearrangement joins TRBV15 to TRBJ1-1; TRBD1 matches 7 bases. CDR1 and CDR2 (germline): LNHNV, YYDKDF (reference sequence). This CDR3 region has 15 residues. V was pared by 3 bases and J by 1 base, with 5 bases of the junction left unmatched. The DNA of the CDR3 is TGTGCCACCAGCAGGACAGGGAGAACGAACACTGAAGCTTTCTTT. Amino acid sequence: CATSRTGRTNTEAFF.

This clone has a handful of counts. The junction departs from the called germline gene at one end, perhaps through a read error. The chain joins TRBV6-1 to TRBJ2-7, with 11 bases identical to TRBD2. This CDR3 spans 12 amino acids. CDR1 is MNHNS, CDR2 SASEGT, per germline. The CDR3 reads CASSEGVGLAAF. In DNA form, the CDR3 reads TGTGCCAGCAGTGAAGGGGTGGGACTAGCGGCCTTC.

This chain joins TRBV6-5 and TRBJ1-2; 8 nucleotides match TRBD1. Germline V CDR1 and CDR2: MNHEY, SVGAGI. The CDR3 extends over 11 amino acids. The J segment lost 8 bases and the V segment lost 10 bases, leaving 6 bases of the junction unmatched. The CDR3 DNA reads TGTGCCACATGGACAGGGCACGGCTACACCTTC. Protein product: CATWTGHGYTF.

The CDR3 here is CATQGSANTGELFF. CDR3 DNA: TGTGCCACACAGGGTTCGGCGAACACCGGGGAGCTGTTTTTT. The chain carries TRBV15 and TRBJ2-2, with a weak D call TRBD1 (6 bases). The CDR3 runs 14 residues. Per germline, CDR1 LNHNV and CDR2 YYDKDF (reference sequence). Trimming pared 9 bases from V and 0 bases from J, leaving 11 bases between.

With respect to this clone: Other DNA sequences of this sample code for an identical CDR3. The V gene is TRBV9, the J gene TRBJ1-1; TRBD1 agrees at 8 bases. Germline V gene lookup returns CDR1 SGDLS and CDR2 YYNGEE. J gave up 1 base and V 3 bases, and 5 bases lay outside the gene matches. This CDR3 region has 15 residues. The CDR3, as DNA: TGTGCCAGCAGCGCCCGACAGGGGCCGAACACTGAAGCTTTCTTT. Amino acids: CASSARQGPNTEAFF.

The chain uses TRBV5-1 and TRBJ2-7; possible D gene TRBD2, 6 bases. The CDR3 contains 17 residues. CDR1 and CDR2 from the germline V gene are SGHRS and YFSETQ. V lost 4 bases and J 2 bases, leaving 22 bases between the germline ends. DNA for the CDR3: TGCGCCAGCAGCGGGGGGATGGGGCGGAGTCCGACCTACGAGCAGTACTTC. It codes for CASSGGMGRSPTYEQYF.

V usage is TRBV19 and J usage is TRBJ2-3; TRBD2 aligns across 9 bases. This CDR3 comprises 16 residues. Looked up from germline, CDR1 is LNHDA and CDR2 is SQIVND (reference sequence). J lost 4 bases, V lost 5 bases, and 10 bases had no gene match. CDR3 residues: CASSFLRGGRADTQYF. Here the CDR3 DNA reads TGTGCCAGTAGTTTCCTGCGGGGGGGCCGAGCAGATACGCAGTATTTT. Using reference TRBV19 and TRBJ2-3 for the parts outside the CDR3, the full variable domain is DGGITQSPKYLFRKEGQNVTLSCEQNLNHDAMYWYRQDPGQGLRLIYYSQIVNDFQKGDIAEGYSVSREKKESFPLTVTSAQKNPTAFYLCASSFLRGGRADTQYFGPGTRLTVL.

Notes on this clone: One junction end does not reproduce the germline sequence, and a read error may be involved. The chain combines TRBV7-4 with TRBJ2-1, with 12 positions matching TRBD2. Germline CDR1 is SGHVT and CDR2 is SQSDAQ. The CDR3 contains 15 residues. The CDR3 protein is CASSLAGGPGNEQFF. The DNA for the CDR3 is TGTGCCAGCAGCCTAGCGGGGGGGCCCGGCAATGAGCAGTTCTTC.

The sample holds a few counts of this clone. This CDR3 is CASNDRTNEKLFF. CDR3 coding DNA: TGCGCCTCAAATGACAGAACTAATGAAAAACTGTTTTTT. The J gene is TRBJ1-4, the V gene TRBV5-1; weak D call: TRBD1 (5 bases). Germline CDR1 is SGHRS and CDR2 is YFSETQ. There are 13 residues in the CDR3. Trimming took off 10 bases at V and 1 base at J, with 11 bases between the two ends.

V is TRBV29-1 and J is TRBJ2-2; unclear D gene. Trimming shortened V by 7 bases and J by 0 bases, and 6 bases separated the two germline ends. Germline V lookup: CDR1 SQVTM, CDR2 ANQGSEA. The CDR3 extends over 12 amino acids. CDR3 DNA sequence: TGCAGCGCCACAGCGAACACCGGGGAGCTGTTTTTT. Its translation: CSATANTGELFF.

The chain links TRBV7-9 to TRBJ1-1, with a weak D call TRBD1 (5 bases). Between the trimmed V and J ends, which lost 2 bases and 7 bases, there was a span of 14 bases. The CDR3 has 14 amino acids. Per germline, CDR1 SEHNR and CDR2 FQNEAQ (reference sequence). CDR3 DNA: TGTGCCAGCAGCTTAAACCAGGGTAGCGGTGAAGCTTTCTTT. It specifies CASSLNQGSGEAFF.

The chain carries TRBV7-9 and TRBJ2-1; unclear D gene. V was cut by 5 bases and J by 4 bases, with 9 bases left in between. CDR1 and CDR2 from the germline V gene are SEHNR and FQNEAQ (reference sequence). This CDR3 is 13 amino acids long. CDR3 loop: CASSPPLYNEQFF. The CDR3 region has the DNA TGTGCCAGCAGCCCTCCCTTGTACAATGAGCAGTTCTTC.

The chain recombines TRBV18 with TRBJ1-6; weak D call: TRBD1 (5 bases). Trimming removed 0 bases from V and 1 base from J, with 13 bases in between. Per the germline V gene, CDR1 is KGHSH and CDR2 is LQKENI. The CDR3 consists of 18 residues. The CDR3 is CASSPPGHVASYNSPLHF. In DNA, the CDR3 is TGTGCCAGCTCACCACCGGGGCATGTGGCGTCCTATAATTCACCCCTCCACTTT.

The chain uses TRBV11-2 and TRBJ2-7; 7 nucleotides line up with TRBD2. V gave up 3 bases and J gave up 2 bases; unmatched junction bases: 10. CDR1 and CDR2 (germline): SGHAT, FQNNGV. CDR3 size: 16 residues. The CDR3 reads CASSLLLAGTTYEQYF. DNA for the CDR3: TGTGCCAGCAGCTTGTTATTAGCGGGTACGACCTACGAGCAGTACTTC.